Shown below are 21 T cell receptor beta chains from a single sample sequenced in a study of response to subunit inactivated influenza vaccine (dated by TCRdb to about 2018). The method was RT-PCR. The listed sequencing device is Illumina HiSeq 2500. Through fastp at Q25 and MiXCR, TCRdb rebuilt clones from the public reads, retaining in-frame beta chains. Each CDR3 protein gets just one entry, which takes the most common genes and DNA from the rows behind it. Recorded for this sample are 650,000 to 800,000 distinct CDR3 sequences; around 13% of them occurred a single time. The ten largest make up approximately 7% of the sample. The specimen comprised PBMCs from blood, sampled roughly 2 weeks before vaccination. The receptors were gathered from a man aged 45-60 years who received an inactivated influenza vaccine. Donor details come from another sample of the same person, matched by shared clones.

The chain joins TRBV6-4 to TRBJ2-1, with 13 bases matching TRBD2. This CDR3 contains 14 residues. Looked up from germline, CDR1 is MRHNA and CDR2 is SNTAGT. V was pared by 6 bases and J by 7 bases, with 3 bases of the junction left unmatched. The CDR3 DNA sequence: TGTGCCAGCAGCGAGGGACTAGCGGGAAATGAGCAGTTCTTC. As protein: CASSEGLAGNEQFF.

This clonotype has at least ten counts. The rearrangement uses TRBV29-1 and TRBJ2-3; 10 bases line up with TRBD2. The V gene end was trimmed by 1 base and the J gene end by 10 bases; junction bases not matched to a gene: 17. The CDR3 loop spans 17 amino acids. In germline, CDR1 is SQVTM, CDR2 ANQGSEA. CDR3 sequence: CSVEGSGGAQDPFAQYF. As DNA, the CDR3 is TGCAGCGTTGAAGGGAGCGGGGGGGCTCAGGACCCCTTTGCGCAGTATTTT.

This clonotype came up a few times. The genes are TRBV5-4 and TRBJ2-1; unclear D gene. V lost 0 bases and J lost 0, with 13 bases in between. Germline-derived CDR1 and CDR2 are SGHNT and YYREEE (reference sequence). This CDR3 comprises 17 residues. DNA for the CDR3: TGTGCCAGCAGCTTGGCGGTCTGGGGTAACTCCTACAATGAGCAGTTCTTC. It yields the protein CASSLAVWGNSYNEQFF.

The chain combines TRBV29-1 with TRBJ2-5; 8 nucleotides line up with TRBD2. Germline lookup yields CDR1 SQVTM and CDR2 ANQGSEA. V lost 2 bases and J lost 4; bases outside the gene matches: 3. The CDR3 length is 13 residues. CDR3 sequence: CSVETSGRETQYF. For the CDR3, the DNA is TGCAGCGTTGAAACTAGCGGAAGAGAGACCCAGTACTTC.

The chain combines TRBV29-1 with TRBJ2-7, with D possibly being TRBD2 (6 bases). In germline, CDR1 is SQVTM, CDR2 ANQGSEA. The ends were cut back, 7 bases at V and 1 base at J, with 11 bases in the middle. The CDR3 runs 12 residues. Here the CDR3 DNA reads TGCAGCGCCGATAGCGGTTCCTACGAGCAGTACTTC. Protein: CSADSGSYEQYF.

This clonotype was observed a few times. The chain combines TRBV15 with TRBJ2-5, with 9 bases that match TRBD2. V lost 5 bases and J lost 1; bases outside the gene matches: 5. Germline loops: CDR1 LNHNV, CDR2 YYDKDF (reference sequence). This CDR3 is 15 amino acids long. CDR3 DNA: TGTGCCACCAGCGACGGCGGGGGGGGCCAAGAGACCCAGTACTTC. As protein: CATSDGGGGQETQYF.

This clonotype was counted only a few times. This may stem from a read error, because a much larger clone lies one nucleotide away. This chain joins TRBV12-3 or TRBV12-4 and TRBJ1-1, with D perhaps TRBD1 (6 bases). With 6 bases removed from V and 0 bases from J, the gap between germline ends came to 8 bases. CDR3 length equals 13 residues. CDR3 amino acids: CASRGQMNTEAFF. The CDR3 coding sequence is TGTGCCAGCAGAGGACAGATGAACACTGAAGCTTTCTTT.

This clonotype was seen only a few times. The J gene is TRBJ1-5, the V gene TRBV20-1, with D perhaps TRBD1 (6 bases). V was clipped by 6 bases and J by 4 bases, with 25 bases between them. The germline CDR1 and CDR2 sequences are DFQATT and SNEGSKA (reference sequence). There are 17 residues in the CDR3. The CDR3 sequence: CSATSGGGLFLNQPQHF. The CDR3 coding sequence is TGCAGTGCCACCTCGGGCGGGGGCCTTTTCTTGAATCAGCCCCAGCATTTT.

CDR3 in DNA: TGTGCCAGCAGCCAAGGACAGGGGGCCGGCTACACCTTC. Translated: CASSQGQGAGYTF. This chain connects TRBV3-1 to TRBJ1-2, with 10 bases matching TRBD1. The CDR3 loop spans 13 amino acids. Looked up from germline, CDR1 is LGHDT and CDR2 is YNNKEL (reference sequence). Trimming took 1 base from V and 8 from J; bases not matched to a gene: 1. Full variable domain (outside the CDR3, taken from reference TRBV3-1 and TRBJ1-2): DTAVSQTPKYLVTQMGNDKSIKCEQNLGHDTMYWYKQDSKKFLKIMFSYNNKELIINETVPNRFSPKSPDKAHLNLHINSLELGDSAVYFCASSQGQGAGYTFGSGTRLTVV.

J is TRBJ2-4 and V is TRBV12-3 or TRBV12-4, with TRBD1 matching over 10 bases. The CDR3 runs to 14 residues. J was trimmed by 6 bases and V by 5 bases; bases with no gene match: 4. The DNA for the CDR3 is TGTGCCAGCAGTAGACAGGGGGCAGGAAACATTCAGTACTTC. It translates to CASSRQGAGNIQYF.

This clonotype showed up just a few times. The gene calls are TRBV4-2 and TRBJ2-3, with 9 positions matching TRBD1. Germline values: CDR1 LGHNA, CDR2 YNFKEQ. The CDR3 totals 16 residues. V was pared by 1 base and J by 3 bases, with 5 bases of the junction left unmatched. The CDR3 DNA follows: TGTGCCAGCAGCCAAGTACCGGGACAGGGAACAGATACGCAGTATTTT. Translated, it gives CASSQVPGQGTDTQYF.

This clonotype was detected ten times or more. V is TRBV20-1 and J is TRBJ2-1; weak D call: TRBD2 (6 bases). The CDR3 sequence is 15 residues long. CDR1 and CDR2 from the germline V gene are DFQATT and SNEGSKA (reference sequence). The germline V and J ends were trimmed by 5 bases and 0 bases, with 14 bases remaining between them. DNA of the CDR3: TGCAGTGCTTCACTGCGGGGCGGCTCCTACAATGAGCAGTTCTTC. It translates to CSASLRGGSYNEQFF.

This chain uses TRBV7-8 with TRBJ1-5, with D possibly TRBD1 on 5 matching bases. Trimming removed 0 bases at V and 7 bases at J, with 13 bases between. Germline V gene lookup returns CDR1 SGHVS and CDR2 FQNEAQ. The CDR3 loop spans 15 amino acids. In DNA, the CDR3 is TGTGCCAGCAGCTTAGCATACGGACAACAGCAGCCCCAGCATTTT. The encoded protein is CASSLAYGQQQPQHF.

V gene TRBV2 combines with J gene TRBJ2-7, with D perhaps TRBD1 or TRBD2 (5 bases each). V was trimmed by 8 bases and J by 2 bases, leaving 10 bases between them. The CDR3 length is 12 residues. CDR1 is SNHLY, CDR2 FYNNEI, per germline. This chain's CDR3 is CASRGETYEQYF. DNA of the CDR3: TGTGCCAGCCGAGGGGAGACCTACGAGCAGTACTTC.

This clonotype was observed a few times. The V and J genes are TRBV12-3 or TRBV12-4 and TRBJ1-1, with a weak D call TRBD1 (6 bases). The CDR3 runs to 12 residues. Trimming pared 2 bases from V and 11 bases from J, leaving 12 bases between. This CDR3 is CASSLNTGSAFF. The CDR3 DNA is TGTGCCAGCAGTTTAAACACAGGGAGCGCTTTCTTT.

V and J are TRBV20-1 and TRBJ2-5, with D perhaps matching TRBD2 (5 bases). The CDR3 length is 13 residues. V gave up 2 bases and J gave up 4 bases, with 11 bases separating them. Looked up from germline, CDR1 is DFQATT and CDR2 is SNEGSKA (reference sequence). In DNA form, the CDR3 reads TGCAGTGCTAGAAGAGGGAATGGAGAGACCCAGTACTTC. It specifies CSARRGNGETQYF.

The chain is built from TRBV7-2 and TRBJ2-3; 8 bases align to TRBD2. V shed 2 bases and J 0 bases; nucleotides not matched to a gene: 4. The CDR3 length is 16 residues. Germline V gene lookup returns CDR1 SGHTA and CDR2 FQGNSA. The CDR3 loop reads CASSLTGLASTDTQYF. In nucleotides, the CDR3 is TGTGCCAGCAGCTTAACTGGACTAGCAAGCACAGATACGCAGTATTTT.

This sequence joins TRBV5-1 and TRBJ2-1; 11 bases map to TRBD2. V lost 0 bases, J lost 7 bases, and 3 bases stayed unmatched. The CDR3 length is 15 residues. CDR1 and CDR2 (germline): SGHRS, YFSETQ. The DNA of the CDR3 is TGCGCCAGCAGCTTGGTGGTAGCGGGAGGGAATGAGCAGTTCTTC. Translation: CASSLVVAGGNEQFF.

The rearrangement links TRBV4-2 to TRBJ2-1; 8 bases align to TRBD2. The CDR3 has 16 amino acids. The ends lost 3 bases at V and 4 bases at J; junction bases unmatched: 8. The germline gives CDR1 LGHNA, CDR2 YNFKEQ. The chain's CDR3 is CASSHARLARYNEQFF. Written as DNA, the CDR3 is TGTGCCAGCAGCCATGCTCGACTAGCGCGGTACAATGAGCAGTTCTTC.

This clonotype has ten or more counts. This rearrangement joins TRBV29-1 to TRBJ1-2, with 9 bases lining up with TRBD1. The V gene end was trimmed by 7 bases and the J gene end by 2 bases; junction bases not matched to a gene: 5. The CDR3 runs 13 residues. Germline CDR1 reads SQVTM; CDR2 reads ANQGSEA. The CDR3 spells CSANGQGNYGYTF. The CDR3 nucleotides read TGCAGCGCGAATGGACAGGGGAACTATGGCTACACCTTC. Complete variable domain (other parts from reference TRBV29-1 and TRBJ1-2): SAVISQKPSRDICQRGTSLTIQCQVDSQVTMMFWYRQQPGQSLTLIATANQGSEATYESGFVIDKFPISRPNLTFSTLTVSNMSPEDSSIYLCSANGQGNYGYTFGSGTRLTVV.

This clonotype was picked up a small number of times. The chain carries TRBV6-1 and TRBJ1-6, with D perhaps TRBD1 (5 bases). There are 15 residues in the CDR3. Trimming stripped 7 bases from V and 2 bases from J, with 12 bases between. Per the germline V gene, CDR1 is MNHNS and CDR2 is SASEGT. DNA of the CDR3: TGTGCCAGCAAGCTTGGGGGGACCTATAATTCACCCCTCCACTTT. It encodes CASKLGGTYNSPLHF.